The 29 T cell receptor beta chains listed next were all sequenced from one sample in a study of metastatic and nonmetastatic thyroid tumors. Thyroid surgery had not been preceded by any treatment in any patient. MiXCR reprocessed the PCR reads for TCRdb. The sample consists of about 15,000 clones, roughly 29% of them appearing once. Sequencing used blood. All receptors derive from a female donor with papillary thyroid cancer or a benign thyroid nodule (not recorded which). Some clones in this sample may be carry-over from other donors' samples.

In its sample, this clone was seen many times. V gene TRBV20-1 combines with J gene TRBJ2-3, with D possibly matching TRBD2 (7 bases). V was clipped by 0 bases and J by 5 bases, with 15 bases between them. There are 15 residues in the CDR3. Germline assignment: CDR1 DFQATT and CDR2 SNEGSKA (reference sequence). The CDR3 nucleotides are TGCAGTGCTAGAGATATGAGGGGGGGGCTAGATACGCAGTATTTT. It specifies CSARDMRGGLDTQYF.

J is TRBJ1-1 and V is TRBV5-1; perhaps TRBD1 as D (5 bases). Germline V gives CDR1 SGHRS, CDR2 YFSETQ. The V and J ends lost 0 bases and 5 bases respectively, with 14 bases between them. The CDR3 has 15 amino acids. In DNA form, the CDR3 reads TGCGCCAGCAGCTTGGTGGCCCAGGGCGGGACTGAAGCTTTCTTT. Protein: CASSLVAQGGTEAFF.

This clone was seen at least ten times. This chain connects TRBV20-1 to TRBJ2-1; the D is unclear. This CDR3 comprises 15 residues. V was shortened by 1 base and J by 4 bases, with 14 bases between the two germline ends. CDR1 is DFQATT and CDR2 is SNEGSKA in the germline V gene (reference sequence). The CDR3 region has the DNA TGCAGTGCTAGAGTAGGAATCACTAATTACAATGAGCAGTTCTTC. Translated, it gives CSARVGITNYNEQFF.

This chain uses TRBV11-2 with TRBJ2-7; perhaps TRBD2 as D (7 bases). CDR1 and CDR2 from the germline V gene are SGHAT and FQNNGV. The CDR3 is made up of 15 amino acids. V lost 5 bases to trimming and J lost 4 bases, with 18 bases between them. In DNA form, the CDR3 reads TGTGCCAGCAGCCCAATCCGGGGGGCGGGTTACGAGCAGTACTTC. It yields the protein CASSPIRGAGYEQYF.

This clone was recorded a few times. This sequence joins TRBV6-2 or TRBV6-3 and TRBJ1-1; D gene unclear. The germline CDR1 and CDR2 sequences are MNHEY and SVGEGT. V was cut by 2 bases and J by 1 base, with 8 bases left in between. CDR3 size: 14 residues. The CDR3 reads CASSYGSANTEAFF. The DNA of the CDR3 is TGTGCCAGCAGTTACGGGTCAGCGAACACTGAAGCTTTCTTT.

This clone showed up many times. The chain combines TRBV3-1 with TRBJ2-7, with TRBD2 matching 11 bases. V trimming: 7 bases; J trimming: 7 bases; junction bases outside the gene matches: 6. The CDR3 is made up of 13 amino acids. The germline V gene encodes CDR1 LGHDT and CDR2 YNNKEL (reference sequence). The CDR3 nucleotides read TGTGCCAGCACCTATAGCGGGGGGGGTGAGCAGTACTTC. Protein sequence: CASTYSGGGEQYF.

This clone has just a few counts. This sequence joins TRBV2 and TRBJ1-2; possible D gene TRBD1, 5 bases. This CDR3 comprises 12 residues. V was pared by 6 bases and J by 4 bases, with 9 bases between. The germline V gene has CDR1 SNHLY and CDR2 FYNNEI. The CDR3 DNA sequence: TGTGCCAGCAGCACAGGCTTCTATGGCTACACCTTC. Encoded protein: CASSTGFYGYTF.

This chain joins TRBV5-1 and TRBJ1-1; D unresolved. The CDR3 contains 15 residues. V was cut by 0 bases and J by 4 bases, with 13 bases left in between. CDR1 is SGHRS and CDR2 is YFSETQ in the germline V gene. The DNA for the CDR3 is TGCGCCAGCAGCTTGGCCGGGGAGGCCCCCACTGAAGCTTTCTTT. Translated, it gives CASSLAGEAPTEAFF.

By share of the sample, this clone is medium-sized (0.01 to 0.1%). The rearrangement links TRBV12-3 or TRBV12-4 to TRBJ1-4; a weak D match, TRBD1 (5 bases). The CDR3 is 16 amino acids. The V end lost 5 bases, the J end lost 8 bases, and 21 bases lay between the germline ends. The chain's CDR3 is CASSPPLPGREEKLFF. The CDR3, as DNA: TGTGCCAGCAGTCCCCCCCTTCCAGGGCGCGAGGAAAAACTGTTTTTT.

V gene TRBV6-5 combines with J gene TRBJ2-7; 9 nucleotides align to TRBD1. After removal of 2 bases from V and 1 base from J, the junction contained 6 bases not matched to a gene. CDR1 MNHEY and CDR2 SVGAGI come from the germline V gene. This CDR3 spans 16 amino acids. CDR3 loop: CASSYPTTGGSYEQYF. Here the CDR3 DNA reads TGTGCCAGCAGTTACCCGACGACAGGGGGGTCCTACGAGCAGTACTTC.

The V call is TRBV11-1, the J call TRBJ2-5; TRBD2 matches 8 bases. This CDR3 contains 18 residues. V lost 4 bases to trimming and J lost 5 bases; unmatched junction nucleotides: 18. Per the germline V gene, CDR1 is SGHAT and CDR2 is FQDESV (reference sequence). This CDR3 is CASSSLSLAGGGRETQYF. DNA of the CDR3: TGTGCCAGCAGCTCCCTGTCGCTAGCGGGTGGTGGTCGGGAGACCCAGTACTTC. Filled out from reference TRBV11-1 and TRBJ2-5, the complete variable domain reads EAEVAQSPRYKITEKSQAVAFWCDPISGHATLYWYRQILGQGPELLVQFQDESVVDDSQLPKDRFSAERLKGVDSTLKIQPAELGDSAMYLCASSSLSLAGGGRETQYFGPGTRLLVL.

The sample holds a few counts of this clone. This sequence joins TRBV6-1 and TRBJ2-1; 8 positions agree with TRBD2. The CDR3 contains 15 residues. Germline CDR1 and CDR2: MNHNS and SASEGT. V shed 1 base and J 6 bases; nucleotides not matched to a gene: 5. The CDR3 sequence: CASSEVSGRSNEQFF. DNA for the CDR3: TGTGCCAGCAGTGAAGTAAGCGGGAGATCCAATGAGCAGTTCTTC.

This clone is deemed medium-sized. The CDR3 bases are TGTGCCAGCAGCTCGGGCGGGACAGGGAACTATGGCTACACCTTC. Encoded protein: CASSSGGTGNYGYTF. The chain carries TRBV7-2 and TRBJ1-2; 9 bases are shared with TRBD1. J lost 2 bases, V lost 4 bases, and 5 bases had no gene match. CDR1 is SGHTA and CDR2 is FQGNSA in the germline V gene. This CDR3 comprises 15 residues.

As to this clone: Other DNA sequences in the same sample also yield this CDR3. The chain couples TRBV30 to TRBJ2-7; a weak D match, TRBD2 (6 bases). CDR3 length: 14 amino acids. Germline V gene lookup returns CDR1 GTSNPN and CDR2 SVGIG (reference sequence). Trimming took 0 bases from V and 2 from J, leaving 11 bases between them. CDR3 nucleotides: TGTGCCTGGAGTGTTGCGGGAACCGCCTACGAGCAGTACTTC. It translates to CAWSVAGTAYEQYF.

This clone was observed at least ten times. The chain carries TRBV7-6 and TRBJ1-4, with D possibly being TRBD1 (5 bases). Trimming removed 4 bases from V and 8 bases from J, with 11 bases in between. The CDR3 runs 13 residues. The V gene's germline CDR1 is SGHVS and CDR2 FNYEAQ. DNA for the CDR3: TGTGCCAGCAGCTCCAGGGTGGGGGAAAAACTGTTTTTT. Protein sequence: CASSSRVGEKLFF. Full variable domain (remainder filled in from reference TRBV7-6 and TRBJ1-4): GAGVSQSPRYKVTKRGQDVALRCDPISGHVSLYWYRQALGQGPEFLTYFNYEAQQDKSGLPNDRFSAERPEGSISTLTIQRTEQRDSAMYRCASSSRVGEKLFFGSGTQLSVL.

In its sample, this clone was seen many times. CDR3 sequence: CASSLDAGNTEAFF. The CDR3 nucleotides read TGTGCCAGCAGCTTAGACGCCGGGAACACTGAAGCTTTCTTT. The chain is built from TRBV13 and TRBJ1-1; D remains unclear. With 1 base removed from V and 1 base from J, the gap between germline ends came to 7 bases. CDR3 length equals 14 residues. Germline values: CDR1 PRHDT, CDR2 FYEKMQ (reference sequence).

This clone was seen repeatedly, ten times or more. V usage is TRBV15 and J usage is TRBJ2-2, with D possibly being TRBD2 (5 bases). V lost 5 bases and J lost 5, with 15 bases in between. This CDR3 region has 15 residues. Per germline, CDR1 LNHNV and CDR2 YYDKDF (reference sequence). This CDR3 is CATSPRAPGTGELFF. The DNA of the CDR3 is TGTGCCACCAGCCCTAGGGCCCCGGGGACCGGGGAGCTGTTTTTT.

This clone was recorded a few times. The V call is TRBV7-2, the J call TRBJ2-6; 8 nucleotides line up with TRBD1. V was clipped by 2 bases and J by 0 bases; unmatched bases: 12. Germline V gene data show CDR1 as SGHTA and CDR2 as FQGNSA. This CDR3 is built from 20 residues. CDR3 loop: CASSLSGGGWQNSGANVLTF. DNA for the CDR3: TGTGCCAGCAGCTTATCAGGGGGCGGGTGGCAGAACTCTGGGGCCAACGTCCTGACTTTC.

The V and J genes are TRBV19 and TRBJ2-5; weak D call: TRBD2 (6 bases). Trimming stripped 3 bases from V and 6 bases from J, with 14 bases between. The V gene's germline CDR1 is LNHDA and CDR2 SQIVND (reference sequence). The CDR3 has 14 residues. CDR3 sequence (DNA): TGTGCCAGTAGTATTTCGCCTAGCGCCCAGACCCAGTACTTC. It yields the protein CASSISPSAQTQYF.

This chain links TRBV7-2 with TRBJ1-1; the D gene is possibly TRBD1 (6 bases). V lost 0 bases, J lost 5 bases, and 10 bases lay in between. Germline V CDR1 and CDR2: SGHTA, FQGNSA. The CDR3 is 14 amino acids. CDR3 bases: TGTGCCAGCAGCTTAGCAGGCAGGGGTACTGAAGCTTTCTTT. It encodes CASSLAGRGTEAFF.

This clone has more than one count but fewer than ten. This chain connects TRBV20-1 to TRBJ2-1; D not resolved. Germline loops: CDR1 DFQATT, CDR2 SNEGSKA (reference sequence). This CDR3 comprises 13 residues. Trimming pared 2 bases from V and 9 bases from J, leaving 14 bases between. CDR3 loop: CSARWPPNREQFF. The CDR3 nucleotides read TGCAGTGCTAGATGGCCTCCGAACCGTGAGCAGTTCTTC.

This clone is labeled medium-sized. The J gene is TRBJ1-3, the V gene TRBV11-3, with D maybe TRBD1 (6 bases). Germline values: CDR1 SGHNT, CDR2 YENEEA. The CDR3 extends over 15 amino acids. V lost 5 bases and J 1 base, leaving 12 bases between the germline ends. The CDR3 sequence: CASSETGTSGNTIYF. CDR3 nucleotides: TGTGCCAGCAGCGAAACAGGGACTTCTGGAAACACCATATATTTT.

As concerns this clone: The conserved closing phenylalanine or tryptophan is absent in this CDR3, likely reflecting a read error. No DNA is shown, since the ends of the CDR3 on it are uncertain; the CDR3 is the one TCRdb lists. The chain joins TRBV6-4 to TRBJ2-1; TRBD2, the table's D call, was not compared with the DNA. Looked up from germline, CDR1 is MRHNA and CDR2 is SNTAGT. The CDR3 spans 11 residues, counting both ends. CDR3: CASIDRGTKRV.

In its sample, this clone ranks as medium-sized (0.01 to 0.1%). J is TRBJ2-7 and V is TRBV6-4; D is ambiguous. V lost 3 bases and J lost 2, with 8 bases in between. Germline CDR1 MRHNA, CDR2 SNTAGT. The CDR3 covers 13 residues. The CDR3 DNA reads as TGTGCCAGCAGTGAGGCAGGAACCTACGAGCAGTACTTC. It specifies CASSEAGTYEQYF.

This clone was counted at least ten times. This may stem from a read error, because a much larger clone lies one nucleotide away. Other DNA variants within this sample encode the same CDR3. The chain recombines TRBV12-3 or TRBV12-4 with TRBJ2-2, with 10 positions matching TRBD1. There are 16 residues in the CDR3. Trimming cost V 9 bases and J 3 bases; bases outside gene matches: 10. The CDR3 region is CASRPRQGAYTGELFF. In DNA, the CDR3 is TGTGCCAGTAGACCACGACAGGGGGCGTACACCGGGGAGCTGTTTTTT.

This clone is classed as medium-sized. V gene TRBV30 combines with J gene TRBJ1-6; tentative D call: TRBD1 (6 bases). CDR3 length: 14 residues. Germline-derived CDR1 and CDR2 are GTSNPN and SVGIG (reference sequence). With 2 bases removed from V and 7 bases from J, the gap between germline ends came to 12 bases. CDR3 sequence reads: CAWSRTATNSPLHF. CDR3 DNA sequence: TGTGCCTGGAGTAGGACAGCTACCAATTCACCCCTCCACTTT.

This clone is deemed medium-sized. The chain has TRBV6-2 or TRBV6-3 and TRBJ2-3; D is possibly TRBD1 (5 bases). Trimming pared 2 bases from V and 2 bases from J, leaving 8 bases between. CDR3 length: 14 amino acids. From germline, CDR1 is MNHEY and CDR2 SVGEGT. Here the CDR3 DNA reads TGTGCCAGCAGTTACGCACAGGACACAGATACGCAGTATTTT. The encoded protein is CASSYAQDTDTQYF.

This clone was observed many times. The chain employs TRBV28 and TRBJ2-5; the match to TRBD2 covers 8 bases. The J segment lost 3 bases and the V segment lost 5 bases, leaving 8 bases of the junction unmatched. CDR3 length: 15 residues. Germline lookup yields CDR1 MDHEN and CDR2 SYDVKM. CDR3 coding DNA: TGTGCCAGCAGTCCCGGGGGGGTATCGAAAGAGACCCAGTACTTC. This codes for CASSPGGVSKETQYF.

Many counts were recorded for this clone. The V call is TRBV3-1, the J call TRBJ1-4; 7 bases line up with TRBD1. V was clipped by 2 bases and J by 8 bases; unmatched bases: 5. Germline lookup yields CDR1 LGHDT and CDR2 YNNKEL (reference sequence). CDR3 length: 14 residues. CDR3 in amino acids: CASSQRTGREKLFF. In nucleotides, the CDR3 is TGTGCCAGCAGCCAAAGGACAGGACGGGAAAAACTGTTTTTT.